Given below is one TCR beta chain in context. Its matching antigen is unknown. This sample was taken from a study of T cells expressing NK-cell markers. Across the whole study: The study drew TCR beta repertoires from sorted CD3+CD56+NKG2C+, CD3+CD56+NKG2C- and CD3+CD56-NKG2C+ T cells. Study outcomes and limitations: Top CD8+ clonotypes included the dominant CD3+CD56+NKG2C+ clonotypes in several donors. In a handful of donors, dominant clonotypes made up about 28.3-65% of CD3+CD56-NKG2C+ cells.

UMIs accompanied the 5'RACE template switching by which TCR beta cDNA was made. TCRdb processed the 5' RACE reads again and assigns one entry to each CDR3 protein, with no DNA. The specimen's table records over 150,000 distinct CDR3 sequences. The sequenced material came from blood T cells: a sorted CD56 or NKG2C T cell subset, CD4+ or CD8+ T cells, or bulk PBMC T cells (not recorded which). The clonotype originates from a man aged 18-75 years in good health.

The CDR3 here is CASSVGQGGTEAFF. V gene TRBV9 combines with J gene TRBJ1-1; TCRdb's D call of TRBD1 is untestable without DNA. Germline V lookup: CDR1 SGDLS, CDR2 YYNGEE. The length of the CDR3 is 14 residues.